This TCR beta chain was identified in a study of T cell repertoires in cytomegalovirus infection. Study overall: Selected CMV epitopes included recently identified HLA-C-restricted ones as well as well-studied HLA-B-restricted ones. Indications of both CMV infection and matching HLA type were provided by public TCR beta signatures. Findings and caveats of the study: CMV-specific HLA-C-restricted TCR beta clonotypes dominated the ex vivo response. Using cumulative public TCR beta family frequency, the authors identified those who carried CMV together with the relevant HLA.

TCRdb re-analysed the reads in MiXCR, keeping a single row per CDR3 protein. The sample contains a few hundred thousand distinct CDR3 sequences, about 35% of which appear only once. In the case of this clonotype: What it recognizes is unknown.

CDR1 and CDR2 from the germline V gene are SGHTA and FQGTGA. CDR3 length: 14 amino acids. The J segment lost 6 bases and the V segment lost 10 bases, leaving 8 bases of the junction unmatched. This sequence originates from a human donor in good health (CMV status not recorded). Some clones in this sample may be carry-over from other donors' samples. This sequence joins TRBV7-3 and TRBJ2-2, with 10 bases matching TRBD2. Material: cultured PBMCs, obtained from culture after CMV antigen stimulation. CDR3 loop: CATTIAGGPGELFF. CDR3 DNA: TGTGCCACCACTATAGCGGGAGGCCCCGGGGAGCTGTTTTTT.